What follows are 23 T cell receptor beta chains derived from one specimen sequenced in a study of T cells after yellow fever vaccination. A single record per CDR3 protein comes from TCRdb applying MiXCR to the 5' RACE reads. The data show a few hundred thousand distinct CDR3 sequences, with 3.5% to 4.5% seen just once and roughly 21% held by the top ten. The sample consisted of PBMCs, taken 15 days after the yellow fever booster vaccination. The receptors shown here come from a man aged 18 to 29 who received the YFV17D yellow fever vaccine.

This clonotype was counted many times. CDR3 in DNA: TGTGCCAGCAGTCGACAGGGCTGGCAGCCCCAGCATTTT. Protein sequence: CASSRQGWQPQHF. The chain recombines TRBV12-3 or TRBV12-4 with TRBJ1-5; 7 nucleotides align to TRBD1. The length of the CDR3 is 13 residues. V shed 5 bases and J 7 bases; nucleotides not matched to a gene: 5.

The chain links TRBV29-1 to TRBJ1-1; no definite D call. V dropped 5 bases and J dropped 11 bases, with 15 bases sitting between them. The CDR3 spans 11 residues. CDR1 and CDR2 from the germline V gene are SQVTM and ANQGSEA. CDR3 DNA: TGCAGCGTTACCTTTCTCCAGGATGCTTTCTTT. Translation gives CSVTFLQDAFF.

This clonotype was seen many times. The chain recombines TRBV10-3 with TRBJ2-3; D perhaps matches TRBD1 (6 bases). With 4 bases removed from V and 2 bases from J, the gap between germline ends came to 10 bases. Germline loops: CDR1 ENHRY, CDR2 SYGVKD. There are 14 residues in the CDR3. The CDR3 nucleotides are TGTGCCATCAGTGGACAGGCCATCACAGATACGCAGTATTTT. It specifies CAISGQAITDTQYF.

This clonotype has a handful of counts. The chain recombines TRBV4-1 with TRBJ1-1; 8 nucleotides match TRBD1. The V gene's germline CDR1 is MGHRA and CDR2 YSYEKL. J lost 0 bases, V lost 3 bases, and 9 bases had no gene match. The CDR3 totals 17 residues. The CDR3 loop is CASSQGPGGALNTEAFF. Here the CDR3 DNA reads TGCGCCAGCAGCCAGGGACCAGGGGGCGCTTTGAACACTGAAGCTTTCTTT.

V and J are TRBV7-2 and TRBJ2-7, with TRBD2 identical over 10 bases. Looked up from germline, CDR1 is SGHTA and CDR2 is FQGNSA. Losses at the gene ends were 5 bases for V and 3 bases for J; bases not matched to a gene: 4. CDR3 length: 14 residues. CDR3 sequence reads: CASSLASGGYEQYF. The DNA of the CDR3 is TGTGCCAGCAGCCTTGCTAGCGGGGGCTACGAGCAGTACTTC.

This clonotype showed up many times. The V gene is TRBV20-1, the J gene TRBJ2-5, with D possibly being TRBD2 (5 bases). V was shortened by 3 bases and J by 0 bases, with 14 bases between the two germline ends. This CDR3 region has 15 residues. The germline V gene encodes CDR1 DFQATT and CDR2 SNEGSKA (reference sequence). CDR3 sequence reads: CSASPRGGHQETQYF. DNA of the CDR3: TGCAGTGCTAGCCCCCGTGGAGGCCACCAAGAGACCCAGTACTTC.

In this sample, this clonotype turned up once. The V gene is TRBV7-9, the J gene TRBJ2-7; D may be TRBD2 (7 bases). The germline V gene encodes CDR1 SEHNR and CDR2 FQNEAQ (reference sequence). V was shortened by 5 bases and J by 3 bases, with 11 bases between the two germline ends. This CDR3 has 13 residues. The CDR3: CASSTGGYYEQYV. As DNA, the CDR3 is TGTGCCAGCAGCACGGGGGGCTACTACGAGCAGTACGTC.

The chain combines TRBV12-3 or TRBV12-4 with TRBJ2-3; D remains unclear. The CDR3 runs to 13 residues. V shed 2 bases and J shed 4 bases, with 7 bases lying between them. The CDR3 is CASSLQEADTQYF. The CDR3 DNA sequence: TGTGCCAGCAGTTTACAAGAGGCAGATACGCAGTATTTT.

At least ten counts were recorded for this clonotype. The chain links TRBV7-9 to TRBJ1-5, with TRBD1 matching 8 bases. The J segment lost 5 bases and the V segment lost 4 bases, leaving 4 bases of the junction unmatched. The CDR3 totals 14 residues. CDR1 is SEHNR and CDR2 is FQNEAQ in the germline V gene (reference sequence). CDR3 DNA: TGTGCCAGCAGCTCCGGGACAGGACATCAGCCCCAGCATTTT. Protein product: CASSSGTGHQPQHF.

This clonotype was counted only a few times. V is TRBV15 and J is TRBJ1-2; D is unclear. Between the trimmed V and J ends, which lost 1 base and 2 bases, there was a span of 2 bases. This CDR3 is 12 amino acids long. CDR1 is LNHNV, CDR2 YYDKDF, per germline (reference sequence). The CDR3 DNA follows: TGTGCCACCAGCAGAGTAAACTATGGCTACACCTTC. Translated, it gives CATSRVNYGYTF.

In its sample, this clonotype was seen many times. The rearrangement uses TRBV7-9 and TRBJ2-2; perhaps D is TRBD1 or TRBD2 (5 bases each). The germline V gene has CDR1 SEHNR and CDR2 FQNEAQ (reference sequence). V lost 4 bases and J 1 base, leaving 16 bases between the germline ends. CDR3 length: 17 residues. The CDR3 spells CASSSDPGPVNTGELFF. DNA for the CDR3: TGTGCCAGCAGCTCCGATCCGGGACCAGTGAACACCGGGGAGCTGTTTTTT. The full variable domain, in which reference TRBV7-9 and TRBJ2-2 provide the parts outside the CDR3, is DTGVSQNPRHKITKRGQNVTFRCDPISEHNRLYWYRQTLGQGPEFLTYFQNEAQLEKSRLLSDRFSAERPKGSFSTLEIQRTEQGDSAMYLCASSSDPGPVNTGELFFGEGSRLTVL.

This clonotype has a count of ten or more. The chain combines TRBV6-6 with TRBJ2-7; 7 positions agree with TRBD1. The CDR3 sequence is 12 residues long. The ends lost 6 bases at V and 7 bases at J; junction bases unmatched: 6. Germline CDR1 reads MNHNY; CDR2 reads SVGAGI (reference sequence). DNA of the CDR3: TGTGCCAGCAGGTCAGGGGGAGCGGAGCAGTACGTC. Encoded protein: CASRSGGAEQYV.

V gene TRBV4-3 combines with J gene TRBJ2-1; no definite D call. Germline V gives CDR1 LGHNA, CDR2 YSLEER. CDR3 size: 14 residues. V dropped 1 base and J dropped 3 bases, with 7 bases sitting between them. The CDR3 DNA sequence: TGCGCCAGCAGCCAAGCAATGGTCTACAATGAGCAGTTCTTC. The encoded protein is CASSQAMVYNEQFF.

For the CDR3, the DNA is TGTGCCAGCGTGTGGGGGAGGGCTGAGCAGTTCTTC. Translated, it gives CASVWGRAEQFF. This chain connects TRBV7-9 to TRBJ2-1; 7 positions match TRBD2. Germline CDR1 is SEHNR and CDR2 is FQNEAQ (reference sequence). V shed 8 bases, J shed 9 bases, and the junction held 7 bases outside the gene matches. CDR3 length: 12 amino acids.

This clonotype was counted ten times or more. The chain couples TRBV5-4 to TRBJ2-1; D gene ambiguous. CDR3 size: 14 residues. The germline V gene has CDR1 SGHNT and CDR2 YYREEE (reference sequence). Trimming shortened V by 0 bases and J by 5 bases, and 9 bases separated the two germline ends. The DNA for the CDR3 is TGTGCCAGCAGCTTGGAGCCAGTCAACAATGAGCAGTTCTTC. This sequence encodes CASSLEPVNNEQFF.

The gene calls are TRBV30 and TRBJ2-3, with a weak D call TRBD2 (6 bases). This CDR3 spans 15 amino acids. Germline V gene data show CDR1 as GTSNPN and CDR2 as SVGIG (reference sequence). The V gene lost 7 bases and the J gene lost 6 bases, with 23 bases spanning the gap. The CDR3, as DNA: TGTGCCTTGACGACGACTAGATTAGGCGGTGATACGCAGTATTTT. This sequence encodes CALTTTRLGGDTQYF.

The rearrangement links TRBV2 to TRBJ2-2; D is perhaps TRBD2 (5 bases). The CDR3 has 13 residues. V lost 3 bases and J 6 bases, leaving 8 bases between the germline ends. In germline, CDR1 is SNHLY, CDR2 FYNNEI. DNA for the CDR3: TGTGCCAGCAGTGACGGAGGTTCCGGGGAGCTGTTTTTT. Translating it yields CASSDGGSGELFF.

This clonotype was detected many times. V and J are TRBV5-6 and TRBJ2-7; D is perhaps TRBD1 (6 bases). Germline CDR1 reads SGHDT; CDR2 reads YYEEEE. The CDR3 spans 15 residues. The V end was cut by 0 bases, the J end by 0 bases, with 10 bases between. The CDR3 DNA reads as TGTGCCAGCAGCTTGGTGGACAGAGACTCCTACGAGCAGTACTTC. It yields the protein CASSLVDRDSYEQYF.

This clonotype has more than one count but fewer than ten. V is TRBV14 and J is TRBJ1-2; D may be TRBD1 (5 bases). The CDR3 runs 15 residues. V lost 0 bases, J lost 8 bases, and 16 bases lay in between. Per germline, CDR1 SGHDN and CDR2 FVKESK. The CDR3 reads CASSQDEGYSGGYTF. The CDR3 DNA reads as TGTGCCAGCAGCCAAGATGAGGGGTATTCAGGGGGCTACACCTTC.

This clonotype appeared many times. V usage is TRBV7-9 and J usage is TRBJ1-1, with 7 bases that match TRBD1. The CDR3 consists of 13 residues. With 3 bases clipped from V and 6 bases from J, the junction kept 4 bases outside the gene matches. Germline loops: CDR1 SEHNR, CDR2 FQNEAQ (reference sequence). The CDR3 loop is CASSFTGESEAFF. The CDR3 nucleotides are TGTGCCAGCAGCTTCACAGGGGAGTCTGAAGCTTTCTTT.

The table lists this clonotype with a few counts. The rearrangement joins TRBV4-1 to TRBJ2-2, with D unclear. There are 11 residues in the CDR3. Trimming took 4 bases from V and 7 from J, leaving 4 bases between them. CDR1 and CDR2 from the germline V gene are MGHRA and YSYEKL. The CDR3 here is CASSPNGELFF. For the CDR3, the DNA is TGCGCCAGCAGCCCAAACGGGGAGCTGTTTTTT.

For the CDR3, the DNA is TGCAGTGCTAGCGGAAAGATCGGACCAAGTGGCCTGAATCAGCCCCAGCATTTT. It yields the protein CSASGKIGPSGLNQPQHF. The chain employs TRBV20-1 and TRBJ1-5; D not certain. This CDR3 is 18 amino acids long. In germline, CDR1 is DFQATT, CDR2 SNEGSKA (reference sequence). Between the trimmed V and J ends, which lost 3 bases and 4 bases, there was a span of 25 bases.

A few counts support this clonotype. The CDR3 here is CSVFTGVVDNEQFF. The CDR3, as DNA: TGCAGCGTTTTTACAGGGGTTGTTGACAATGAGCAGTTCTTC. The chain has TRBV29-1 and TRBJ2-1, with 7 positions matching TRBD1. The CDR3 covers 14 residues. The V segment lost 5 bases and the J segment 5 bases; nucleotides outside the gene matches: 9. CDR1 is SQVTM and CDR2 is ANQGSEA in the germline V gene.